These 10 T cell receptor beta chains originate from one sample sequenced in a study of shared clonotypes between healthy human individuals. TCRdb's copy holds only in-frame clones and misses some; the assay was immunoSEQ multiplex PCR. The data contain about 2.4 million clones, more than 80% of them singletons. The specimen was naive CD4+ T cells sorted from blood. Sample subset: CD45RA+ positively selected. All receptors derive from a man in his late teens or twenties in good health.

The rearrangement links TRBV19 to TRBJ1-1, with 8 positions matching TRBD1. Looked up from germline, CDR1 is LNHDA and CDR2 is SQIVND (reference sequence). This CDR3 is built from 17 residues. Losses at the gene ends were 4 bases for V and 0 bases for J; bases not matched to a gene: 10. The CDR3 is CASSTLRQGLLNTEAFF. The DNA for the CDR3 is TGTGCCAGTAGTACCCTTAGACAGGGGCTTTTGAACACTGAAGCTTTCTTT.

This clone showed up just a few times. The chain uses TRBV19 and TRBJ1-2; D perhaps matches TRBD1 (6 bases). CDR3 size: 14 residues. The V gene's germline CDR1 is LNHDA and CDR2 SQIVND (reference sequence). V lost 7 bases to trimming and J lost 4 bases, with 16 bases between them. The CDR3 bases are TGTGCCAGTATGGATGGGGGCTGGAGCTATGGCTACACCTTC. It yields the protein CASMDGGWSYGYTF.

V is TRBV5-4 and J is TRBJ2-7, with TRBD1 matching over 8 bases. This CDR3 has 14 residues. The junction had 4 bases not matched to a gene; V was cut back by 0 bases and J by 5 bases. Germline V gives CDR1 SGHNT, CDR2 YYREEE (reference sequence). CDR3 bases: TGTGCCAGCAGCTTGGCGGACAGGGCCCACGAGCAGTACTTC. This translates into CASSLADRAHEQYF.

The chain's CDR3 is CASSGYRVGGGDKAFF. As DNA, the CDR3 is TGTGCCAGCAGTGGGTACAGGGTAGGAGGGGGGGACAAAGCTTTCTTT. V is TRBV6-1 and J is TRBJ1-1; tentatively, D is TRBD1 (6 bases). The germline CDR1 and CDR2 sequences are MNHNS and SASEGT. The CDR3 is 16 residues long. The ends were cut back, 4 bases at V and 9 bases at J, with 24 bases in the middle.

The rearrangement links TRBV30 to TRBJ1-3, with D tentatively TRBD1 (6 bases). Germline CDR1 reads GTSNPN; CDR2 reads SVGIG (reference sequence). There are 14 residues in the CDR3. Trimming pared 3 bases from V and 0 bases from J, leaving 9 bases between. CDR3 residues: CAWRLTGSGNTIYF. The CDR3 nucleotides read TGTGCCTGGAGGCTGACAGGCTCTGGAAACACCATATATTTT.

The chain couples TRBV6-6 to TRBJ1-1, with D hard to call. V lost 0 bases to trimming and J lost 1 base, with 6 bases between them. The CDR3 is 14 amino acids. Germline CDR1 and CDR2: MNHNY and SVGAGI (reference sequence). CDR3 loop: CASSYSEANTEAFF. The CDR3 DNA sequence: TGTGCCAGCAGTTACTCGGAAGCGAACACTGAAGCTTTCTTT.

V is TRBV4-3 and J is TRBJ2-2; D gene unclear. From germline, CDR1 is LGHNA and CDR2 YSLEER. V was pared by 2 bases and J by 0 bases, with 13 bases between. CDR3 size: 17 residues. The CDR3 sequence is CASSQTALLANTGELFF. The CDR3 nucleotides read TGCGCCAGCAGCCAAACAGCACTGCTCGCGAACACCGGGGAGCTGTTTTTT.

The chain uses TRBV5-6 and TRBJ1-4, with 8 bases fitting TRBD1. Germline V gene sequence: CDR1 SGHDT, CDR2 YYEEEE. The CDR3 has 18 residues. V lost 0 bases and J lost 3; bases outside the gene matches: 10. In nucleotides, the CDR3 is TGTGCCAGCAGCTTGGTAGCAGGGGGCCCCGGGGCTAATGAAAAACTGTTTTTT. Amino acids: CASSLVAGGPGANEKLFF.

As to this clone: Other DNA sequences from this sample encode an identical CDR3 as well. CDR3 loop: CASSLSETQYF. CDR3 bases: TGTGCCAGCAGCTTATCAGAGACCCAGTACTTC. This chain joins TRBV6-6 and TRBJ2-5; D gene ambiguous. Trimming left V 6 bases short and J 4 bases short, with 6 bases between. This CDR3 has 11 residues. Germline CDR1 is MNHNY and CDR2 is SVGAGI (reference sequence).

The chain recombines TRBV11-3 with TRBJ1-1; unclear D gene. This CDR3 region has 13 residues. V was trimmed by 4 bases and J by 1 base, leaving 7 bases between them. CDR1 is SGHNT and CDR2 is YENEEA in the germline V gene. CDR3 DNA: TGTGCCAGCAGCTGGGCTGGGAACACTGAAGCTTTCTTT. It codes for CASSWAGNTEAFF.